The rows below give T cell receptor beta chains drawn from one sample of a study of type 1 regulatory T cells. Their target antigens are unknown. TCRdb analysed the reads with MiXCR anew, one entry per CDR3 protein. The sample contains tens of thousands of distinct CDR3 sequences, roughly 60% of which appear only once. Source material: cultured non-Tr1 T cells, either the whole culture or a sorted T cell fraction (not recorded which). The receptors stem from a human donor in good health. Both conserved end residues are part of each CDR3. The D gene is left open where the match is weak. A clone size is listed for some rows: how often the clone was seen (once, few, many), or a class if it is expanded.

size	V	J	D	CDR3	DNA
few	TRBV19	TRBJ2-1	.	CASSIRWELYNEQFF	TGTGCCAGTAGTATAAGGTGGGAGCTATACAATGAGCAGTTCTTC
once	TRBV6-2/TRBV6-3	TRBJ2-7	.	CTSRSGTALSYEQYF	TGTACCAGCAGATCCGGGACGGCTCTCTCCTACGAGCAGTACTTC
few	TRBV24-1	TRBJ2-1	TRBD1	CATSDPGTGGYNEQFF	TGTGCCACCAGTGATCCCGGGACAGGGGGTTACAATGAGCAGTTCTTC
few	TRBV16	TRBJ2-7	.	CASSVERGGRQYF	TGTGCCAGCAGCGTCGAGAGGGGGGGACGGCAGTACTTC
.	TRBV10-3	TRBJ1-2	TRBD1	CAISEQGASYGYTF	TGTGCCATCAGTGAGCAGGGGGCTTCATATGGCTACACCTTC
.	TRBV5-1	TRBJ2-1	TRBD2	CASTREIAGNNEQFF	TGCGCCAGCACTCGAGAGATAGCGGGGAACAATGAGCAGTTCTTC
.	TRBV3-1	TRBJ2-4	TRBD2	CASSQDFVGGLPKNIQYF	TGTGCCAGCAGCCAAGATTTCGTGGGAGGGCTACCCAAAAACATTCAGTACTTC
once	TRBV5-8	TRBJ2-2	.	CASSLGQHSGELFF	TGTGCCAGCAGCTTAGGACAGCACTCCGGGGAGCTGTTTTTT
once	TRBV20-1	TRBJ2-5	TRBD2	CSAPSGREETQYF	TGCAGTGCTCCTAGCGGGAGGGAGGAGACCCAGTACTTC
.	TRBV5-5	TRBJ1-4	TRBD1	CASSLRQGDEKLFF	TGTGCCAGCAGCTTGCGTCAGGGGGATGAAAAACTGTTTTTT
.	TRBV15	TRBJ2-7	.	CATSSDYEQYF	TGTGCCACCAGTTCCGACTACGAGCAGTACTTC
once	TRBV5-1	TRBJ2-7	TRBD2	CASSPGGSGSGSYEQYF	TGCGCCAGCAGCCCCGGGGGTAGCGGGAGTGGTTCCTACGAGCAGTACTTC
.	TRBV7-2	TRBJ2-7	TRBD1	CASSSTGWDSTTYEQYF	TGTGCCAGCAGCTCAACCGGGTGGGACAGTACTACCTACGAGCAGTACTTC
.	TRBV6-2/TRBV6-3	TRBJ2-5	TRBD2	CASSKGLAGVRETQYF	TGTGCCAGCAGTAAGGGACTAGCGGGAGTTCGGGAGACCCAGTACTTC
.	TRBV28	TRBJ1-5	TRBD1	CASAYGTGNNQPQHF	TGTGCCAGCGCTTACGGGACAGGGAACAATCAGCCCCAGCATTTT
.	TRBV27	TRBJ1-2	TRBD1	CASTSGGSPPYGYTF	TGTGCCAGCACCTCAGGGGGATCGCCCCCCTATGGCTACACCTTC
.	TRBV18	TRBJ2-3	.	CASSPQAGAGDTQYF	TGTGCCAGCTCACCACAGGCGGGGGCCGGGGATACGCAGTATTTT
.	TRBV28	TRBJ2-7	.	CASSLWDYEQYF	TGTGCCAGCAGTTTATGGGACTACGAGCAGTACTTC
.	TRBV9	TRBJ2-2	.	CASSGTASPNTGELFF	TGTGCCAGCAGCGGGACCGCGTCCCCGAACACCGGGGAGCTGTTTTTT
once	TRBV2	TRBJ2-5	.	CASTRTREETQYF	TGTGCCAGCACCAGGACCCGGGAAGAGACCCAGTACTTC
.	TRBV5-1	TRBJ2-1	.	CASSLGQKTLSSYNEQFF	TGCGCCAGCAGCTTGGGCCAGAAGACTCTAAGCTCCTACAATGAGCAGTTCTTC
few	TRBV18	TRBJ2-5	.	CASSLFQETQYF	TGTGCCAGCTCGCTATTCCAAGAGACCCAGTACTTC
.	TRBV6-5	TRBJ2-7	.	CASQRELPYEQYF	TGTGCCAGCCAGCGAGAGCTACCCTACGAGCAGTACTTC
few	TRBV29-1	TRBJ2-7	.	CSVEDTGGKAYEQYF	TGCAGCGTTGAAGATACCGGGGGCAAAGCCTACGAGCAGTACTTC
once	TRBV5-1	TRBJ2-5	TRBD1	CASSRTGRNGGNRETQYF	TGCGCCAGCAGCCGGACAGGGCGCAACGGGGGCAACCGTGAGACCCAGTACTTC
few	TRBV20-1	TRBJ2-1	.	CSATRGRGRNNEQFF	TGCAGTGCTACCCGGGGACGGGGGCGGAACAATGAGCAGTTCTTC
.	TRBV21-1	TRBJ2-6	.	CASSKDTGAGANVLTF	TGTGCCAGCAGCAAAGATACAGGGGCTGGGGCCAACGTCCTGACTTTC
.	TRBV6-6	TRBJ1-4	.	CASTKDTGTEKLFF	TGTGCCAGCACCAAAGATACAGGGACTGAAAAACTGTTTTTT
.	TRBV7-2	TRBJ2-1	TRBD1	CAQNRGLYNEQFF	TGTGCCCAGAACAGGGGGCTTTACAATGAGCAGTTCTTC
.	TRBV19	TRBJ2-1	.	CASKYAGRNEQFF	TGTGCCAGTAAGTACGCGGGGCGGAATGAGCAGTTCTTC
.	TRBV20-1	TRBJ2-2	.	CSARDPGTRNTGELFF	TGCAGTGCTAGAGATCCCGGGACGCGGAACACCGGGGAGCTGTTTTTT
.	TRBV6-2/TRBV6-3	TRBJ2-1	.	CASSYAGSSYNEQFF	TGTGCCAGCAGTTACGCGGGGAGCTCCTACAATGAGCAGTTCTTC
.	TRBV6-2/TRBV6-3	TRBJ2-1	.	CASNTPAGNEQFF	TGTGCCAGCAATACCCCCGCGGGAAATGAGCAGTTCTTC
.	TRBV10-3	TRBJ2-5	.	CAIRLGATQETQYF	TGTGCCATCAGGCTCGGGGCGACCCAAGAGACCCAGTACTTC
.	TRBV7-2	TRBJ2-3	.	CASSLDWSTDTQYF	TGTGCCAGCAGCTTAGACTGGAGCACAGATACGCAGTATTTT